This T cell receptor (beta chain) was retrieved from a study of blood T cell repertoires in COVID-19. Authors' analysis steps: Amplification from reference gene primers served as the basis for estimated nucleated cell counts. The data were produced by immunoSEQ multiplex PCR, yet TCRdb's version contains in-frame clones alone and is incomplete. V and J calls and clone size follow that table, whereas D and trimming were derived from the DNA. This table holds 200,000 to 250,000 clones, 70% to 85% found once. The CDR3 covers 15 residues. Germline V lookup: CDR1 SGHDT, CDR2 YYEEEE. V gave up 0 bases and J gave up 5 bases; unmatched junction bases: 7. The study recruited people aged about 18 to 95 years across approximately 23 US areas.

The clonotype comes from a woman aged 55-70 years who had recovered from COVID-19. Source material: PBMCs or T cells enriched from blood (not recorded which). The V and J genes are TRBV5-6 and TRBJ1-2; 7 bases map to TRBD1. The CDR3 is CASSLVGQPLYGYTF. CDR3 DNA sequence: TGTGCCAGCAGCTTGGTGGGACAGCCCCTTTATGGCTACACCTTC.